This passage covers 19 T cell receptor beta chains from one sample sequenced in a study of T cells in Graves' hyperthyroidism and ophthalmopathy. Researchers took RNA transcripts and amplified the TCR beta CDR3 regions from them. TCR CDR3 underwent first-round RT-PCR with the HTBI primer set. TCRdb itself ran the multiplex PCR reads through MiXCR, one entry per CDR3 protein. The table has about 360,000 distinct CDR3 sequences, approximately 13% seen once; the top ten hold over 8.5%. The sample was blood. These TCRs come from a woman aged 18-35 years with Graves' hyperthyroidism.

V is TRBV5-6 and J is TRBJ2-1; the match to TRBD2 covers 9 bases. V dropped 0 bases and J dropped 2; count of bases not matched to a gene: 6. The CDR3 totals 17 residues. Germline CDR1 SGHDT, CDR2 YYEEEE. The CDR3 region is CASSLGAGGVTYNEQFF. The CDR3 bases are TGTGCCAGCAGCTTGGGGGCGGGAGGGGTTACCTACAATGAGCAGTTCTTC.

This chain connects TRBV18 to TRBJ2-1, with D possibly matching TRBD1 (7 bases). This CDR3 comprises 18 residues. V was pared by 3 bases and J by 1 base, with 19 bases between. The V gene's germline CDR1 is KGHSH and CDR2 LQKENI. For the CDR3, the DNA is TGTGCCAGCTCACCTTTTTTCCTCAGGGGGGAGTCCTACAATGAGCAGTTCTTC. Protein: CASSPFFLRGESYNEQFF.

The J gene is TRBJ1-1, the V gene TRBV12-3 or TRBV12-4, with 10 bases matching TRBD1. The length of the CDR3 is 15 residues. V lost 7 bases and J lost 5; bases outside the gene matches: 10. CDR3 coding DNA: TGTGCCAGCACCCCCGGGACAGGGGTGAGGACTGAAGCTTTCTTT. Encoded protein: CASTPGTGVRTEAFF.

This clonotype was observed at least ten times. The chain links TRBV7-2 to TRBJ2-2; no clear D gene. The CDR3 consists of 14 residues. Germline V gene data show CDR1 as SGHTA and CDR2 as FQGNSA. V was shortened by 5 bases and J by 4 bases, with 11 bases between the two germline ends. DNA of the CDR3: TGTGCCAGCAGCCCTCAGACTCCCACCGGGGAGCTGTTTTTT. As protein: CASSPQTPTGELFF. The complete variable domain, with remaining parts taken from reference TRBV7-2 and TRBJ2-2, reads GAGVSQSPSNKVTEKGKDVELRCDPISGHTALYWYRQSLGQGLEFLIYFQGNSAPDKSGLPSDRFSAERTGGSVSTLTIQRTQQEDSAVYLCASSPQTPTGELFFGEGSRLTVL.

CDR3 loop: CASNLGQGRDYEQYF. The CDR3, as DNA: TGTGCCAGCAATCTAGGACAGGGACGTGACTACGAGCAGTACTTC. The chain has TRBV6-2 or TRBV6-3 and TRBJ2-7; 8 bases map to TRBD1. CDR1 MNHEY and CDR2 SVGEGT come from the germline V gene. There are 15 residues in the CDR3. The J segment lost 3 bases and the V segment lost 7 bases, leaving 11 bases of the junction unmatched.

The gene calls are TRBV19 and TRBJ2-1; 11 bases line up with TRBD2. After removal of 7 bases from V and 0 bases from J, the junction contained 17 bases not matched to a gene. The CDR3 length is 20 residues. Germline V lookup: CDR1 LNHDA, CDR2 SQIVND (reference sequence). CDR3 in amino acids: CASTEWAASGGPTSYNEQFF. CDR3 nucleotides: TGTGCCAGTACCGAGTGGGCGGCTAGCGGGGGGCCTACCTCCTACAATGAGCAGTTCTTC.

This clonotype was counted ten times or more. The chain recombines TRBV4-2 with TRBJ2-7; D is undetermined. Germline V gene lookup returns CDR1 LGHNA and CDR2 YNFKEQ. V lost 0 bases, J lost 9 bases, and 12 bases lay in between. The CDR3 runs 13 residues. CDR3 sequence: CASSQDLQRPQYF. As DNA, the CDR3 is TGTGCCAGCAGCCAAGATCTTCAGCGACCGCAGTACTTC.

This clonotype was detected only a few times. Since a much larger clone is just one base distant, this may be a read error. Lacking the conserved final phenylalanine or tryptophan, this CDR3 likely reflects a read error. V and J are TRBV28 and TRBJ2-7; perhaps TRBD1 as D (6 bases). This CDR3 is built from 17 residues. CDR1 and CDR2 (germline): MDHEN, SYDVKM. The V gene lost 3 bases and the J gene lost 0 bases, with 18 bases spanning the gap. CDR3 DNA sequence: TGTGCCAGCAGTTTGCCCCGAGGGGACACAGCCTCCTACGAGCAGTACCTC. Residues: CASSLPRGDTASYEQYL.

This clonotype was observed many times. The rearrangement joins TRBV6-2 or TRBV6-3 to TRBJ2-1; D is uncertain. The CDR3 has 14 amino acids. Germline CDR1 MNHEY, CDR2 SVGEGT. The V gene lost 7 bases and the J gene lost 8 bases, with 18 bases spanning the gap. The CDR3 spells CASTTGPVGYEQFF. CDR3 DNA sequence: TGTGCCAGCACCACGGGCCCCGTCGGGTATGAGCAGTTCTTC.

This clonotype has at least ten counts. CDR3 protein: CASSAHYGTSLANEQFF. In DNA form, the CDR3 reads TGTGCCAGCAGTGCCCATTACGGGACTAGCCTTGCGAATGAGCAGTTCTTC. The chain links TRBV6-1 to TRBJ2-1; 9 nucleotides match TRBD2. V was clipped by 4 bases and J by 7 bases; unmatched bases: 14. CDR1 MNHNS and CDR2 SASEGT come from the germline V gene. This CDR3 is built from 17 residues.

The V and J genes are TRBV24-1 and TRBJ2-2; no clear D gene. Per germline, CDR1 KGHDR and CDR2 SFDVKD. CDR3 length equals 13 residues. Deletions cut 7 bases from V and 5 bases from J, with 10 bases between. The CDR3 protein is CATSALVTGELFF. The CDR3 bases are TGTGCCACCAGCGCCCTAGTTACCGGGGAGCTGTTTTTT.

The chain joins TRBV25-1 to TRBJ1-2; possible D gene TRBD1, 5 bases. The V and J ends lost 3 bases and 7 bases respectively, with 12 bases between them. The CDR3 contains 13 residues. The germline V gene has CDR1 MGHDK and CDR2 SYGVNS. The CDR3 here is CASSDIRVGGYTF. Here the CDR3 DNA reads TGTGCCAGCAGTGATATCAGGGTCGGTGGCTACACCTTC.

At least ten counts were recorded for this clonotype. The V and J genes are TRBV7-2 and TRBJ2-7; no clear D gene. Per the germline V gene, CDR1 is SGHTA and CDR2 is FQGNSA. The CDR3 has 14 residues. Trimming removed 2 bases from V and 8 bases from J, with 16 bases in between. The CDR3 region is CASSLPRPHMQQYF. The CDR3 bases are TGTGCCAGCAGCTTACCCCGTCCTCACATGCAGCAGTACTTC.

The chain joins TRBV4-1 to TRBJ2-3, with no clear D. Trimming took 5 bases from V and 0 from J, leaving 12 bases between them. This CDR3 has 15 amino acids. Germline loops: CDR1 MGHRA, CDR2 YSYEKL. This chain's CDR3 is CASSSHGLSTDTQYF. Here the CDR3 DNA reads TGCGCCAGCAGCTCCCACGGCCTGAGCACAGATACGCAGTATTTT.

The table lists this clonotype with many counts. The V gene is TRBV7-2, the J gene TRBJ2-7; D not resolved. The V end was cut by 5 bases, the J end by 0 bases, with 14 bases between. The CDR3 consists of 15 residues. The germline V gene has CDR1 SGHTA and CDR2 FQGNSA. The CDR3: CASSRVKTLSYEQYF. DNA for the CDR3: TGTGCCAGCAGCCGAGTCAAGACCCTCTCCTACGAGCAGTACTTC.

At least ten counts were recorded for this clonotype. CDR3 protein: CASSLPGQGNNEQFF. DNA for the CDR3: TGCGCCAGCAGCTTACCGGGACAGGGAAACAATGAGCAGTTCTTC. This chain links TRBV5-1 with TRBJ2-1; 9 bases match TRBD1. Unmatched junction bases numbered 5, after V lost 2 bases and J lost 5 bases. The CDR3 is made up of 15 amino acids. The germline V gene has CDR1 SGHRS and CDR2 YFSETQ. The entire variable domain, with the rest obtained from reference TRBV5-1 and TRBJ2-1, is as follows: KAGVTQTPRYLIKTRGQQVTLSCSPISGHRSVSWYQQTPGQGLQFLFEYFSETQRNKGNFPGRFSGRQFSNSRSEMNVSTLELGDSALYLCASSLPGQGNNEQFFGPGTRLTVL.

Ten or more counts support this clonotype. V and J are TRBV7-9 and TRBJ2-1; no firm D call. Germline CDR1 reads SEHNR; CDR2 reads FQNEAQ (reference sequence). The V end was cut by 5 bases, the J end by 2 bases, with 13 bases between. This CDR3 comprises 15 residues. The CDR3 nucleotides are TGTGCCAGCAGCGCCGATAGCCGAACCTACAATGAGCAGTTCTTC. Its translation: CASSADSRTYNEQFF.

The sample holds many counts of this clonotype. The genes are TRBV11-3 and TRBJ2-1, with 8 bases aligning to TRBD1. The CDR3 is 16 amino acids. The germline CDR1 and CDR2 sequences are SGHNT and YENEEA. After removal of 2 bases from V and 5 bases from J, the junction contained 8 bases not matched to a gene. CDR3 sequence (DNA): TGTGCCAGCAGCTTAACAATAAGGACAGGGAACAATGAGCAGTTCTTC. Encoded protein: CASSLTIRTGNNEQFF.

This clonotype was picked up many times. The J gene is TRBJ1-1, the V gene TRBV27; possibly TRBD1 for D (6 bases). V was cut by 2 bases and J by 4 bases, with 11 bases left in between. The germline V gene has CDR1 MNHEY and CDR2 SMNVEV (reference sequence). CDR3 length: 14 residues. The CDR3 coding sequence is TGTGCCAGCAGTTTAACGACAGGTACCACTGAAGCTTTCTTT. The encoded protein is CASSLTTGTTEAFF.